One sample yielded the 29 T cell receptor beta chains listed below, sequenced in a study of blood T cell repertoires in COVID-19. The data were produced by immunoSEQ multiplex PCR, yet TCRdb's version contains in-frame clones alone and is incomplete. The top ten hold around 2.5% of the sample, which has over 250,000 clones, 87% seen once. Input material: peripheral blood. The receptors originated from a woman aged 45-59 years with acute or convalescent COVID-19.

The chain has TRBV7-8 and TRBJ1-2; D unresolved. Germline values: CDR1 SGHVS, CDR2 FQNEAQ. Trimming removed 2 bases at V and 6 bases at J, with 10 bases between. This CDR3 comprises 13 residues. CDR3 in amino acids: CASSLRLTNGYTF. CDR3 nucleotides: TGTGCCAGCAGCTTAAGACTTACTAATGGCTACACCTTC.

The gene calls are TRBV28 and TRBJ1-1; the match to TRBD1 covers 7 bases. The V gene end was trimmed by 10 bases and the J gene end by 0 bases; junction bases not matched to a gene: 23. This CDR3 has 19 amino acids. Germline CDR1 reads MDHEN; CDR2 reads SYDVKM. The CDR3 bases are TGTGCCACTTCCGGGACAGAGCTCCCCTTTGGTCTCCTGAACACTGAAGCTTTCTTT. Its protein is CATSGTELPFGLLNTEAFF.

The chain combines TRBV5-6 with TRBJ1-1; 7 bases align to TRBD1. CDR3 length: 15 amino acids. The V gene end was trimmed by 0 bases and the J gene end by 3 bases; junction bases not matched to a gene: 5. CDR1 is SGHDT, CDR2 YYEEEE, per germline. CDR3 region: CASSLGGGPDTEAFF. The CDR3 nucleotides are TGTGCCAGCAGCTTGGGAGGGGGCCCCGACACTGAAGCTTTCTTT.

The chain uses TRBV29-1 and TRBJ1-4; perhaps TRBD1 as D (5 bases). Per germline, CDR1 SQVTM and CDR2 ANQGSEA. There are 14 residues in the CDR3. Between the trimmed V and J ends, which lost 4 bases and 8 bases, there was a span of 17 bases. This chain's CDR3 is CSVGDSYLGEKLFF. The CDR3 DNA reads TGCAGCGTTGGGGACTCATATCTAGGGGAAAAACTGTTTTTT.

The V and J genes are TRBV6-1 and TRBJ1-2; 7 bases fit TRBD1. The CDR3 totals 16 residues. V trimming: 4 bases; J trimming: 4 bases; junction bases outside the gene matches: 12. The germline V gene has CDR1 MNHNS and CDR2 SASEGT. CDR3 DNA: TGTGCCAGCAGTGGAAGGGTAGGGGGCGCTGTCTATGGCTACACCTTC. It specifies CASSGRVGGAVYGYTF.

Details on this clone: The same CDR3 also results from other DNA sequences found in this sample. The CDR3 nucleotides read TGCGCCAGCAGCCTAGCGGGAGAGTCCTACAATGAGCAGTTCTTC. Protein: CASSLAGESYNEQFF. V usage is TRBV5-1 and J usage is TRBJ2-1, with 10 bases fitting TRBD2. The length of the CDR3 is 15 residues. With 4 bases clipped from V and 1 base from J, the junction kept 2 bases outside the gene matches. Germline V CDR1 and CDR2: SGHRS, YFSETQ.

The V gene is TRBV27, the J gene TRBJ1-2, with D possibly matching TRBD1 (5 bases). Germline assignment: CDR1 MNHEY and CDR2 SMNVEV (reference sequence). Trimming cost V 5 bases and J 3 bases, with 16 bases left between them. The CDR3 runs to 15 residues. Here the CDR3 reads CASSPGLYIYYGYTF. CDR3 coding DNA: TGTGCCAGCAGTCCGGGACTTTATATCTACTATGGCTACACCTTC.

V gene TRBV27 combines with J gene TRBJ2-7; TRBD1 aligns across 7 bases. Trimming cost V 8 bases and J 2 bases; bases outside gene matches: 12. Per the germline V gene, CDR1 is MNHEY and CDR2 is SMNVEV (reference sequence). The CDR3 consists of 15 residues. The CDR3 is CASAGGMTGPYEQYF. The CDR3, as DNA: TGTGCCAGCGCTGGGGGTATGACAGGGCCCTACGAGCAGTACTTC.

The chain links TRBV18 to TRBJ2-1, with a tentative D call TRBD2 (6 bases). The CDR3 spans 15 residues. Trimming took 2 bases from V and 8 from J, leaving 16 bases between them. Germline V gene lookup returns CDR1 KGHSH and CDR2 LQKENI. CDR3 nucleotide sequence: TGTGCCAGCTCACCAACGGGACGGGGGTTGGATGAGCAGTTCTTC. Protein: CASSPTGRGLDEQFF.

The chain joins TRBV7-8 to TRBJ2-5, with D unresolved. Looked up from germline, CDR1 is SGHVS and CDR2 is FQNEAQ. V was shortened by 1 base and J by 2 bases, with 11 bases between the two germline ends. The CDR3 has 15 residues. The CDR3 reads CASSLEAGVQETQYF. CDR3 in DNA: TGTGCCAGCAGCTTAGAGGCAGGTGTACAAGAGACCCAGTACTTC. Full variable domain (outside the CDR3, taken from reference TRBV7-8 and TRBJ2-5): GAGVSQSPRYKVAKRGQDVALRCDPISGHVSLFWYQQALGQGPEFLTYFQNEAQLDKSGLPSDRFFAERPEGSVSTLKIQRTQQEDSAVYLCASSLEAGVQETQYFGPGTRLLVL.

The rearrangement joins TRBV19 to TRBJ1-5, with TRBD1 matching 8 bases. Germline trimming cut 5 bases from V and 4 bases from J; bases unmatched to any gene: 7. Germline assignment: CDR1 LNHDA and CDR2 SQIVND (reference sequence). CDR3 length equals 15 residues. CDR3 nucleotide sequence: TGTGCCAGTAGTGTTGGGACAGGACGTAATCAGCCCCAGCATTTT. Its protein is CASSVGTGRNQPQHF. Supplemented by reference TRBV19 and TRBJ1-5, the full variable domain reads DGGITQSPKYLFRKEGQNVTLSCEQNLNHDAMYWYRQDPGQGLRLIYYSQIVNDFQKGDIAEGYSVSREKKESFPLTVTSAQKNPTAFYLCASSVGTGRNQPQHFGDGTRLSIL.

The chain employs TRBV10-3 and TRBJ2-3; 7 bases are a match to TRBD2. J lost 2 bases, V lost 4 bases, and 6 bases had no gene match. The CDR3 runs to 15 residues. Germline loops: CDR1 ENHRY, CDR2 SYGVKD. This CDR3 is CAISGTSWYTDTQYF. CDR3 coding DNA: TGTGCCATCAGTGGGACTAGTTGGTACACAGATACGCAGTATTTT.

The V call is TRBV28, the J call TRBJ2-7; 7 bases agree with TRBD2. Germline V gene data show CDR1 as MDHEN and CDR2 as SYDVKM. The CDR3 covers 15 residues. The junction had 13 bases not matched to a gene; V was cut back by 7 bases and J by 4 bases. CDR3 sequence (DNA): TGTGCCAGCATTAAGGGAGGGCTTTCCCCGTACGAGCAGTACTTC. Translation gives CASIKGGLSPYEQYF.

The rearrangement uses TRBV24-1 and TRBJ2-3; D remains unclear. The CDR3 covers 15 residues. Trimming shortened V by 5 bases and J by 6 bases, and 17 bases separated the two germline ends. CDR1 is KGHDR, CDR2 SFDVKD, per germline. The DNA of the CDR3 is TGTGCCACCAGTGGGAGTCCACAACGTGAGGATACGCAGTATTTT. It specifies CATSGSPQREDTQYF.

The chain joins TRBV7-2 to TRBJ2-1; D might be TRBD2 (5 bases). The length of the CDR3 is 12 residues. Germline assignment: CDR1 SGHTA and CDR2 FQGNSA. V was pared by 4 bases and J by 11 bases, with 12 bases between. CDR3 nucleotide sequence: TGTGCCAGCAGCTGGTTTGGGGAGAAGCAGTTCTTC. Protein: CASSWFGEKQFF. The variable domain in full, completed from reference TRBV7-2 and TRBJ2-1, reads GAGVSQSPSNKVTEKGKDVELRCDPISGHTALYWYRQSLGQGLEFLIYFQGNSAPDKSGLPSDRFSAERTGGSVSTLTIQRTQQEDSAVYLCASSWFGEKQFFGPGTRLTVL.

The CDR3 protein is CSVETGVLGYTF. As DNA, the CDR3 is TGCAGCGTTGAGACAGGGGTCCTTGGCTACACCTTC. The chain employs TRBV29-1 and TRBJ1-2; 8 nucleotides align to TRBD1. This CDR3 comprises 12 residues. Germline V gene lookup returns CDR1 SQVTM and CDR2 ANQGSEA. V dropped 3 bases and J dropped 7; count of bases not matched to a gene: 4. Together with reference TRBV29-1 and TRBJ1-2, the CDR3 gives the full variable domain: SAVISQKPSRDICQRGTSLTIQCQVDSQVTMMFWYRQQPGQSLTLIATANQGSEATYESGFVIDKFPISRPNLTFSTLTVSNMSPEDSSIYLCSVETGVLGYTFGSGTRLTVV.

The V gene is TRBV28, the J gene TRBJ2-3, with 10 bases fitting TRBD2. The germline gives CDR1 MDHEN, CDR2 SYDVKM. J lost 1 base, V lost 2 bases, and 24 bases had no gene match. This CDR3 spans 23 amino acids. The CDR3 sequence: CASSLGPSLAGGLGVWGTDTQYF. Here the CDR3 DNA reads TGTGCCAGCAGTTTAGGTCCAAGCTTAGCGGGAGGCCTCGGGGTGTGGGGCACAGATACGCAGTATTTT.

The rearrangement links TRBV5-6 to TRBJ1-6, with D maybe TRBD1 (6 bases). In germline, CDR1 is SGHDT, CDR2 YYEEEE. CDR3 length: 15 residues. V was trimmed by 2 bases and J by 7 bases, leaving 13 bases between them. In DNA, the CDR3 is TGTGCCAGCAGCTTACTTGGACAGTCCAATTCACCCCTCCACTTT. This codes for CASSLLGQSNSPLHF. The full variable domain, with the rest looked up from reference TRBV5-6 and TRBJ1-6, is DAGVTQSPTHLIKTRGQQVTLRCSPKSGHDTVSWYQQALGQGPQFIFQYYEEEERQRGNFPDRFSGHQFPNYSSELNVNALLLGDSALYLCASSLLGQSNSPLHFGNGTRLTVT.

In this sample, this clone turned up a few times. This chain connects TRBV30 to TRBJ1-1; D is uncertain. Germline V lookup: CDR1 GTSNPN, CDR2 SVGIG (reference sequence). The CDR3 loop spans 13 amino acids. The V end was cut by 2 bases, the J end by 1 base, with 8 bases between. The CDR3 is CAWSWRRNTEAFF. As DNA, the CDR3 is TGTGCCTGGAGTTGGCGGAGGAACACTGAAGCTTTCTTT.

The genes are TRBV6-4 and TRBJ2-7; D is perhaps TRBD2 (5 bases). Germline CDR1 is MRHNA and CDR2 is SNTAGT. The V end lost 2 bases, the J end lost 1 base, and 21 bases lay between the germline ends. This CDR3 is 18 amino acids long. CDR3 bases: TGTGCCAGCAGTGACCCGAATAATTCGGACTTAAATTCCTACGAGCAGTACTTC. It is translated as CASSDPNNSDLNSYEQYF.

V usage is TRBV7-2 and J usage is TRBJ2-3; D remains unclear. This CDR3 comprises 14 residues. CDR1 SGHTA and CDR2 FQGNSA come from the germline V gene. Trimming took 5 bases from V and 5 from J, leaving 14 bases between them. CDR3 nucleotides: TGTGCCAGCAGCACCATGGGTCTAGGAGATACGCAGTATTTT. This encodes CASSTMGLGDTQYF.

J is TRBJ2-5 and V is TRBV7-3; a possible D gene is TRBD2 (5 bases). The CDR3 has 13 residues. The germline V and J ends were trimmed by 0 bases and 9 bases, with 11 bases remaining between them. Per germline, CDR1 SGHTA and CDR2 FQGTGA. The CDR3 region is CASSLTSTTAQYF. In DNA, the CDR3 is TGTGCCAGCAGCTTAACGTCGACTACGGCCCAGTACTTC.

V is TRBV7-8 and J is TRBJ2-7; 7 bases fit TRBD2. The CDR3 loop spans 14 amino acids. V lost 4 bases and J lost 4; bases outside the gene matches: 7. Germline-derived CDR1 and CDR2 are SGHVS and FQNEAQ. CDR3 protein: CASSYAAGVYEQYF. The CDR3 DNA follows: TGTGCCAGCAGCTATGCGGCGGGAGTATACGAGCAGTACTTC. Looking up the rest from reference TRBV7-8 and TRBJ2-7 gives the full variable domain: GAGVSQSPRYKVAKRGQDVALRCDPISGHVSLFWYQQALGQGPEFLTYFQNEAQLDKSGLPSDRFFAERPEGSVSTLKIQRTQQEDSAVYLCASSYAAGVYEQYFGPGTRLTVT.

This clone was detected a few times. Here the CDR3 DNA reads TGTGCCAGCAGTTACTCGGCAGACAGAACTAACTATGGCTACACCTTC. Translating gives CASSYSADRTNYGYTF. This chain uses TRBV6-6 with TRBJ1-2; D is possibly TRBD1 (5 bases). CDR1 is MNHNY and CDR2 is SVGAGI in the germline V gene (reference sequence). The CDR3 spans 16 residues. Trimming pared 0 bases from V and 0 bases from J, leaving 11 bases between.

This sequence joins TRBV19 and TRBJ1-5, with 10 positions matching TRBD1. V gave up 4 bases and J gave up 6 bases; unmatched junction bases: 9. The CDR3 totals 16 residues. CDR1 LNHDA and CDR2 SQIVND come from the germline V gene (reference sequence). In nucleotides, the CDR3 is TGTGCCAGTAGTAGTTGGGACAGGGGAGCGGGTCAGCCCCAGCATTTT. It translates to CASSSWDRGAGQPQHF.

This chain uses TRBV6-1 with TRBJ2-5, with TRBD1 matching 10 bases. This CDR3 has 18 residues. J gave up 7 bases and V 2 bases, and 16 bases lay outside the gene matches. The germline V gene has CDR1 MNHNS and CDR2 SASEGT. The chain's CDR3 is CASSESTDRGRGSGTQYF. The CDR3 nucleotides are TGTGCCAGCAGTGAATCCACCGACAGGGGGCGCGGATCTGGGACCCAGTACTTC.

The J gene is TRBJ1-6, the V gene TRBV7-2; 10 bases align to TRBD1. The length of the CDR3 is 18 residues. Germline assignment: CDR1 SGHTA and CDR2 FQGNSA. The ends lost 5 bases at V and 0 bases at J; junction bases unmatched: 7. CDR3 sequence (DNA): TGTGCCAGCAGCGACCGGGACAGGGGCCTCTCCTATAATTCACCCCTCCACTTT. Residues: CASSDRDRGLSYNSPLHF.

The rearrangement links TRBV7-3 to TRBJ2-1, with D perhaps TRBD2 (6 bases). The CDR3 loop spans 15 amino acids. Germline V gives CDR1 SGHTA, CDR2 FQGTGA. Trimming removed 0 bases from V and 5 bases from J, with 11 bases in between. The CDR3, as DNA: TGTGCCAGCAGCTTAACTGGCGGGGCGGACAATGAGCAGTTCTTC. It translates to CASSLTGGADNEQFF.

The chain recombines TRBV9 with TRBJ2-2; perhaps TRBD2 as D (5 bases). This CDR3 spans 16 amino acids. Germline values: CDR1 SGDLS, CDR2 YYNGEE. V gave up 5 bases and J gave up 0 bases, with 14 bases separating them. Here the CDR3 DNA reads TGTGCCAGCAGTCGAAGCGGAGGCCCGAACACCGGGGAGCTGTTTTTT. Its protein product is CASSRSGGPNTGELFF.